This T cell receptor beta chain was obtained from a study of T cell clonality in common variable immunodeficiency. Germline assignment: CDR1 LGHNA and CDR2 YNFKEQ. This CDR3 is 16 amino acids long. Using immunoSEQ multiplex PCR, the repertoire was profiled, and TCRdb retains in-frame clones only, with some absent. The sample shows 40,000 to 65,000 clones, none of them appearing just once. In this sample, this clone turned up many times. A read error may account for a junction end that differs from germline. The CDR3 extends 3 residues past the end of the read, so its final part is completed from the germline J gene.

The sample comprised peripheral blood mononuclear cells. This sequence originates from a person between 18 and 75 years old in good health. The rearrangement uses TRBV4-2 and TRBJ2-7, with 9 bases lining up with TRBD1. CDR3 bases read: TGCGCCAGCAGCCAAGGAACAGGGGGCGCTTATAACGAG. Its translation is CASSQGTGGAYNE. The CDR3 in full is CASSQGTGGAYNEQYF.